This is a list of T cell receptor beta chains from one sample in a study of Graves' ophthalmopathy and Graves' hyperthyroidism. One entry per CDR3 protein, called by TCRdb with MiXCR from the multiplex PCR reads. The data hold fewer than 650,000 distinct CDR3 sequences, with 22% observed a single time. Sequenced: peripheral blood. Receptors originate from a woman aged 18 to 35 with stable Graves' hyperthyroidism. Some clones in this sample may be carry-over from other donors' samples. CDR3s include the opening cysteine and the closing phenylalanine or tryptophan. A D gene is named only where the DNA matches it firmly. Only part of the rows carry a size: once, few, many, or a class if the clone is expanded.

D	size	V	length	J	CDR3	DNA
-	many	TRBV10-3	14	TRBJ1-2	CAISELLGQFGYTF	TGTGCCATCAGTGAGTTATTGGGGCAGTTTGGCTACACCTTC
TRBD2	once	TRBV7-2	16	TRBJ2-5	CASSPGLAGFQETQYF	TGTGCCAGCAGCCCGGGACTAGCGGGTTTCCAAGAGACCCAGTACTTC
-	many	TRBV7-2	13	TRBJ1-1	CASSRQRSTEAFF	TGTGCCAGCAGCCGACAGAGGTCCACTGAAGCTTTCTTT
TRBD1	many	TRBV19	14	TRBJ2-7	CASSRTRDRVEQYF	TGTGCCAGTAGTCGAACCAGGGACAGGGTCGAGCAGTACTTC
-	few	TRBV6-5	15	TRBJ2-2	CASSYSTRGRWELFF	TGTGCCAGCAGTTACTCGACGAGGGGGAGGTGGGAGCTGTTTTTT
TRBD1	-	TRBV28	15	TRBJ2-5	CASSPPTGDRETQYF	TGTGCCAGCAGTCCCCCGACAGGGGATCGGGAGACCCAGTACTTC
-	many	TRBV12-5	15	TRBJ1-1	CASGLVPSDGREAFF	TGTGCTAGTGGTTTGGTACCCTCCGACGGCAGGGAGGCTTTCTTT
TRBD1	many	TRBV19	16	TRBJ1-2	CASSATGTGGLNGYTF	TGTGCCAGTAGTGCAACCGGGACAGGGGGCTTGAATGGCTACACCTTC
TRBD2	many	TRBV4-1	15	TRBJ2-7	CASSQTSGSSYEQYF	TGCGCCAGCAGCCAGACTAGCGGGAGTTCCTACGAGCAGTACTTC
-	many	TRBV7-3	14	TRBJ1-1	CASSLGETNTEAFF	TGTGCCAGCAGCTTAGGGGAAACGAACACTGAAGCTTTCTTT
TRBD1	many	TRBV11-2	16	TRBJ2-7	CASSLEYGTGGSGQYF	TGTGCCAGCAGCTTAGAGTACGGGACAGGGGGGTCCGGGCAGTACTTC
TRBD2	few	TRBV20-1	13	TRBJ2-7	CSARGGGAYEQYF	TGCAGTGCTAGGGGCGGGGGGGCCTACGAGCAGTACTTC
-	-	TRBV12-3/TRBV12-4	12	TRBJ2-2	CASSKYTGELFF	TGTGCCAGCAGTAAATACACCGGGGAGCTGTTTTTT
-	-	TRBV18	13	TRBJ2-5	CASSPVRRETQYF	TGTGCCAGCTCACCTGTTAGGAGAGAGACCCAGTACTTC
-	many	TRBV6-2/TRBV6-3	13	TRBJ2-7	CASSYSLSYEQYF	TGTGCCAGCAGTTACTCATTGTCCTACGAGCAGTACTTC
-	many	TRBV19	11	TRBJ1-3	CASHDLTTIYF	TGTGCCAGTCACGACCTCACCACCATATATTTT
TRBD1	-	TRBV28	13	TRBJ1-2	CASSLPGQTSYTF	TGTGCCAGCAGTTTACCGGGACAGACAAGCTACACCTTC
-	many	TRBV7-2	12	TRBJ2-7	CASSAQRYEQYF	TGTGCCAGCAGCGCTCAAAGGTACGAGCAGTACTTC
TRBD1	few	TRBV19	15	TRBJ1-5	CASSMATGVGQPQHF	TGTGCCAGTAGTATGGCTACAGGGGTCGGGCAGCCCCAGCATTTT
TRBD1	many	TRBV12-5	13	TRBJ1-1	CASGPTPTGKAFF	TGTGCTAGTGGACCGACCCCGACAGGGAAAGCTTTCTTT
-	-	TRBV12-3/TRBV12-4	14	TRBJ2-7	CASSSSSPAQEQYF	TGTGCCAGCAGTTCAAGTTCGCCGGCTCAGGAGCAGTACTTC
-	many	TRBV6-5	10	TRBJ1-2	CASSYFDYTF	TGTGCCAGCAGTTACTTCGACTACACCTTC
-	many	TRBV12-3/TRBV12-4	15	TRBJ2-7	CASSFEPPPSFEQYF	TGTGCCAGCAGTTTTGAACCGCCTCCCTCGTTCGAGCAGTACTTC
-	-	TRBV29-1	10	TRBJ1-2	CSVDPGGYTF	TGCAGCGTTGACCCAGGAGGCTACACCTTC
-	few	TRBV3-1	15	TRBJ1-1	CASSHPGQMNTEAFF	TGTGCCAGCAGCCATCCCGGACAGATGAACACTGAAGCTTTCTTT
-	many	TRBV6-1	11	TRBJ2-7	CATDGTYEQYF	TGTGCCACCGACGGGACCTACGAGCAGTACTTC
-	few	TRBV18	14	TRBJ1-6	CASSPTEGNSPLHF	TGTGCCAGCTCACCTACAGAGGGTAATTCACCCCTCCACTTT
-	many	TRBV30	11	TRBJ1-1	CAWSVQPVAFF	TGTGCCTGGAGTGTACAGCCAGTAGCTTTCTTT
TRBD1	-	TRBV12-3/TRBV12-4	14	TRBJ1-2	CASSFGGTGGGYTF	TGTGCCAGCAGTTTCGGGGGGACAGGGGGTGGCTACACCTTC
-	-	TRBV6-2/TRBV6-3	20	TRBJ1-3	CASSRTELLGGPRSGNTIYF	TGTGCCAGCAGTCGCACCGAACTTTTAGGGGGGCCGCGCTCTGGAAACACCATATATTTT
-	few	TRBV2	17	TRBJ2-7	CASSVTAYSRGGYEQYF	TGTGCCAGCAGTGTGACAGCTTATTCTCGAGGGGGCTACGAGCAGTACTTC